Listed below are T cell receptor beta chains from one sample, sequenced in a study of identifying expanded T cells in peripheral blood. Here immunoSEQ multiplex PCR was the method, and the copy in TCRdb shows in-frame clones only, minus some. This table holds some 100,000 clones, around 90% found once. Input material: blood. The origin of the receptors is a person between 18 and 75 years old in good health. CDR3s include the opening cysteine and the closing phenylalanine or tryptophan. The D gene is left open where the match is weak. Size is stated for part of the rows, as once, few or many counts, or as a class when the clone is expanded.

abundance	v_gene	j_gene	d_gene	CDR3nt	CDR3aa
.	TRBV4-3	TRBJ1-4	.	TGCGCCAGCAGCCAAGGGTCCAGGGGAGGCACGGAAAAACTGTTTTTT	CASSQGSRGGTEKLFF
.	TRBV10-3	TRBJ2-2	TRBD2	TGTGCCATCAGTGGGACTAGCGGAGAGGTTGGGACCGGGGAGCTGTTTTTT	CAISGTSGEVGTGELFF
.	TRBV19	TRBJ2-7	.	TGTGCCAGTAGACCGTGGGGGACAAACTCCTACGAGCAGTACTTC	CASRPWGTNSYEQYF
.	TRBV7-6	TRBJ1-2	.	TGTGCCAGCAGCTTAGCGGGCGTTGGGTCTGAGGACGGCTACACCTTC	CASSLAGVGSEDGYTF
.	TRBV15	TRBJ2-3	.	TGTGCCACCAGCAGAGATCGATCCCGGGGCGGGACAGATACGCAGTATTTT	CATSRDRSRGGTDTQYF
.	TRBV5-4	TRBJ2-3	.	TGTGCCAGCAGCAGGGTCGGGGTAGGAGATACGCAGTATTTT	CASSRVGVGDTQYF
few	TRBV5-1	TRBJ2-4	.	TGCGCCAGCAGCCCGCCCGAGTCGGGGGAAAACATTCAGTACTTC	CASSPPESGENIQYF
.	TRBV11-2	TRBJ2-7	TRBD1	TGTGCCAGCAGCTGGGACAGGGCCGAGCAGTACTTC	CASSWDRAEQYF
.	TRBV5-5	TRBJ2-5	TRBD1	TGTGCCAGCAGCTTGTTAGTCCGGGACAGGGAGTACTTC	CASSLLVRDREYF
.	TRBV2	TRBJ2-7	.	TGTGCCAGCAGTGAAGCTCCGGGCGGCGAGTACTTC	CASSEAPGGEYF
.	TRBV9	TRBJ2-3	.	TGTGCCAGCAGCGTAGGTGACGGGGAAAGCACAGATACGCAGTATTTT	CASSVGDGESTDTQYF
.	TRBV30	TRBJ2-7	TRBD1	TGTGCCTGGAGTGGGGACAGGGGCTACGAGCAGTACTTC	CAWSGDRGYEQYF
.	TRBV6-5	TRBJ1-2	.	TGTGCCAGCAGTTACACGCTTGCGGGCCCCTATGGCTACACCTTC	CASSYTLAGPYGYTF
.	TRBV6-5	TRBJ2-7	.	TGTGCCAGCAGTTATACAGTATCCTACGAGCAGTACTTC	CASSYTVSYEQYF
.	TRBV5-1	TRBJ2-2	.	TGCGCCAACAGGGAGAGTACCGGGGAGCTGTTTTTT	CANRESTGELFF
.	TRBV27	TRBJ1-5	.	TGTGCCAGCAGCCCTGGGGTAGGACCTTTACAGCCCCAGCATTTT	CASSPGVGPLQPQHF
once	TRBV6-1	TRBJ1-1	TRBD1	TGTGCCAGCAGTGAGACAGGGGGCTACACTGAAGCTTTCTTT	CASSETGGYTEAFF
.	TRBV27	TRBJ1-1	.	TGTGCCAGCAGCCCCCCGTGGTCCAGCATGAACACTGAAGCTTTCTTT	CASSPPWSSMNTEAFF
.	TRBV9	TRBJ1-6	.	TGTGCCAGCAGCGGCGGAATCAGCTCCTATAATTCACCCCTCCACTTT	CASSGGISSYNSPLHF
.	TRBV7-2	TRBJ1-5	.	TGTGCCAGCAGCTTAAACCAGGATCAGCCCCAGCATTTT	CASSLNQDQPQHF